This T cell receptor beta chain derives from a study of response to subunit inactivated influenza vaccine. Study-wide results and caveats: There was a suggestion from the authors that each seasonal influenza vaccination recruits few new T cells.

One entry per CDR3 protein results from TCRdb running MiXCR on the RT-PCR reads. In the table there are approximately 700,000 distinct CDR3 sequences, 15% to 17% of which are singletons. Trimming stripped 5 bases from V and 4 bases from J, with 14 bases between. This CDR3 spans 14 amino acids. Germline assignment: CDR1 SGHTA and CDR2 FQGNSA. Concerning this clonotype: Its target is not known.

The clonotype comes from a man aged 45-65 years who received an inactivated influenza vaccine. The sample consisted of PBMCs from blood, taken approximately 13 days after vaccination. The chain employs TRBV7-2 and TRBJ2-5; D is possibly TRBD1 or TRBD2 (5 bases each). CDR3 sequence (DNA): TGTGCCAGCAGCCCCCCGCCAGGGAGAGAGACCCAGTACTTC. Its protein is CASSPPPGRETQYF.